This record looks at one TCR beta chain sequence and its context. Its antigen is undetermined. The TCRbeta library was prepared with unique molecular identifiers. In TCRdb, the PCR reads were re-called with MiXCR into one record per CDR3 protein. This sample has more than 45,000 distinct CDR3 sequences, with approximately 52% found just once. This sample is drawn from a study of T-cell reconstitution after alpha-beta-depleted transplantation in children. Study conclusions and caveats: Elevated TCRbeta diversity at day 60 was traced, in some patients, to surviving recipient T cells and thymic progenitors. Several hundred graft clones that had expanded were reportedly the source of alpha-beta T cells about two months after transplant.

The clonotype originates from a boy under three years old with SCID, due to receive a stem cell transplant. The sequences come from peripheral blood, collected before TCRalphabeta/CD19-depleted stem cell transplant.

The CDR3 protein is CAISERGEQYF. The CDR3 DNA sequence: TGTGCCATCAGTGAACGCGGCGAGCAGTACTTC. The rearrangement joins TRBV10-3 to TRBJ2-7; D is ambiguous. The CDR3 has 11 amino acids. V lost 3 bases and J lost 6, with 6 bases in between. Germline CDR1 is ENHRY and CDR2 is SYGVKD.